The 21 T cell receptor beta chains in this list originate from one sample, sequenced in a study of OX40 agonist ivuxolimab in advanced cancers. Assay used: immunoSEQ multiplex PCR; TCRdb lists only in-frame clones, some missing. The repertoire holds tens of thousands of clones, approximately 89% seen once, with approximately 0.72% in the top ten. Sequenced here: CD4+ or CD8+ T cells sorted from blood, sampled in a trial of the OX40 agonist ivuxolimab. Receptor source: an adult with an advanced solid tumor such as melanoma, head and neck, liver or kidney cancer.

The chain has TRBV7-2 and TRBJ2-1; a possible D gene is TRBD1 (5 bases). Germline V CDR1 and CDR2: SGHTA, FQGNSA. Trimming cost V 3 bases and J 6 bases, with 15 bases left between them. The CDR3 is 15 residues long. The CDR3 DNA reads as TGTGCCAGCAGCTTTACAGACAGCTACTCCAATGAGCAGTTCTTC. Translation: CASSFTDSYSNEQFF.

CDR3 DNA: TGTGCCAGCAGTTACTTCGCGGGGGGTAATAATTCACCCCTCCACTTT. Translating gives CASSYFAGGNNSPLHF. The chain recombines TRBV6-5 with TRBJ1-6, with TRBD1 as a possible D gene (5 bases). Germline V lookup: CDR1 MNHEY, CDR2 SVGAGI. This CDR3 comprises 16 residues. V was shortened by 1 base and J by 5 bases, with 12 bases between the two germline ends.

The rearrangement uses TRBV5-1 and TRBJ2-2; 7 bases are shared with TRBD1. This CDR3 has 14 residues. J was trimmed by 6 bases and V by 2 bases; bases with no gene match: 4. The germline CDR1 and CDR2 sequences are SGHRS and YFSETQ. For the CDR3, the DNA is TGCGCCAGCAGCTTAACAGGGGTAGCCGGGGAGCTGTTTTTT. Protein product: CASSLTGVAGELFF.

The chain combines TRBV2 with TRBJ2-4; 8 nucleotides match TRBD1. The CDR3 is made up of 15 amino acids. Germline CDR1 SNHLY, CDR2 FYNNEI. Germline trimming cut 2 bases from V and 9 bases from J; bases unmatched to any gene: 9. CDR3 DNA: TGTGCCAGCAGTGAAATTCCCGGACAGGGAGCCATTCAGTACTTC. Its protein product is CASSEIPGQGAIQYF.

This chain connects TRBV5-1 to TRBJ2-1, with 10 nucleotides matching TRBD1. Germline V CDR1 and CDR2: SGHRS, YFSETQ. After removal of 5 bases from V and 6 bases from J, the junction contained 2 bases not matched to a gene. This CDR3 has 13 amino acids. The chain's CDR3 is CASRGQGFNEQFF. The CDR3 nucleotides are TGCGCCAGCAGGGGACAGGGGTTCAATGAGCAGTTCTTC.

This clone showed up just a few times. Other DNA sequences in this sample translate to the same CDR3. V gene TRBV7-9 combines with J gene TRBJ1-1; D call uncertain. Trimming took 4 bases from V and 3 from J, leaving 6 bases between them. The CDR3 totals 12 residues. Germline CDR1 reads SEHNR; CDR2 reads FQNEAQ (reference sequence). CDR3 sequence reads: CASSSGYTEAFF. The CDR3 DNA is TGTGCCAGCAGCTCAGGATACACTGAAGCTTTCTTT. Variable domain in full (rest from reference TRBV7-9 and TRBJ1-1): DTGVSQNPRHKITKRGQNVTFRCDPISEHNRLYWYRQTLGQGPEFLTYFQNEAQLEKSRLLSDRFSAERPKGSFSTLEIQRTEQGDSAMYLCASSSGYTEAFFGQGTRLTVV.

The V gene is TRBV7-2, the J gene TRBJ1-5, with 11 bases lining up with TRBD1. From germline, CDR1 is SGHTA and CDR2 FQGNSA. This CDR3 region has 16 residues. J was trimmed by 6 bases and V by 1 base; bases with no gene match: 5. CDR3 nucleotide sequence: TGTGCCAGCAGCTTAGAGGGGACAGGGGGAGGTCAGCCCCAGCATTTT. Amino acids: CASSLEGTGGGQPQHF.

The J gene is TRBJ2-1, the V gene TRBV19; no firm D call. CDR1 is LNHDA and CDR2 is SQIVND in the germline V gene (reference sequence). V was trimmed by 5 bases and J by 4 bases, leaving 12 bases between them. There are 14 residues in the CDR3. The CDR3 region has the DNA TGTGCCAGTAGTCCCGGAGTCTTATACAATGAGCAGTTCTTC. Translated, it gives CASSPGVLYNEQFF. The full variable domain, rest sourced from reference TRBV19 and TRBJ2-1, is DGGITQSPKYLFRKEGQNVTLSCEQNLNHDAMYWYRQDPGQGLRLIYYSQIVNDFQKGDIAEGYSVSREKKESFPLTVTSAQKNPTAFYLCASSPGVLYNEQFFGPGTRLTVL.

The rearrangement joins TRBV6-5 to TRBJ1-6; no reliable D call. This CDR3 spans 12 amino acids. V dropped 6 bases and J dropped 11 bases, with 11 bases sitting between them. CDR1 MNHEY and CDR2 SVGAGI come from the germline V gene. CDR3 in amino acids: CASRLSQAPLHF. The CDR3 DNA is TGTGCCAGCAGGCTCAGTCAGGCACCCCTCCACTTT.

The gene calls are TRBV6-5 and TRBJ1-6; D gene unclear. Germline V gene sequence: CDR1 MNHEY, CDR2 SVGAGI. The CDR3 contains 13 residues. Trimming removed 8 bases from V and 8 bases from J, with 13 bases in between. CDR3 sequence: CASCRRIDSPLHF. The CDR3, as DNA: TGTGCCAGCTGTCGGCGTATCGATTCACCCCTCCACTTT.

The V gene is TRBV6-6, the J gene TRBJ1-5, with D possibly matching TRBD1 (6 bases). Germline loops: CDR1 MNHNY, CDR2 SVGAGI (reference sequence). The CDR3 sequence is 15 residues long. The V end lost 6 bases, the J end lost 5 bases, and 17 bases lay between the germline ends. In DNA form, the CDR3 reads TGTGCCAGCAGGGCGCCAGGGGTTCAAGATCAGCCCCAGCATTTT. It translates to CASRAPGVQDQPQHF.

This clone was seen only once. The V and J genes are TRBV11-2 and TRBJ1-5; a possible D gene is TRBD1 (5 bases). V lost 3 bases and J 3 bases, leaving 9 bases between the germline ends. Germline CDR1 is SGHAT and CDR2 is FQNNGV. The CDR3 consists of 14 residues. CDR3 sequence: CASSFQGTNQPQHF. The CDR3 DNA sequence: TGTGCCAGCAGCTTTCAGGGTACCAATCAGCCCCAGCATTTT.

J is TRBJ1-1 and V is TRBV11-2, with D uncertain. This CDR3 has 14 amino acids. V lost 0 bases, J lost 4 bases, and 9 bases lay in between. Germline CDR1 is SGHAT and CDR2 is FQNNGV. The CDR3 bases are TGTGCCAGCAGCTTAGACCGATCGAGCACTGAAGCTTTCTTT. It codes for CASSLDRSSTEAFF.

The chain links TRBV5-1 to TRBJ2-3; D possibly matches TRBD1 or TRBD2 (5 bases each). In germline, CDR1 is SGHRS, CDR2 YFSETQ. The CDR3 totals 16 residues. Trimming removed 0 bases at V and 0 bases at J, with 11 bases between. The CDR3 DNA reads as TGCGCCAGCAGCTTGGCCGGGACGGCTAGCACAGATACGCAGTATTTT. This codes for CASSLAGTASTDTQYF.

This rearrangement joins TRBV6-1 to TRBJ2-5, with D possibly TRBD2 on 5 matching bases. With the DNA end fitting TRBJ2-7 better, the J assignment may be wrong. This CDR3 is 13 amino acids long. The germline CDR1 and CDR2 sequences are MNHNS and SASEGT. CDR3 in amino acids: CASSELRVGEQYF. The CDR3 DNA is TGTGCCAGCAGTGAATTGAGGGTCGGCGAGCAGTACTTC.

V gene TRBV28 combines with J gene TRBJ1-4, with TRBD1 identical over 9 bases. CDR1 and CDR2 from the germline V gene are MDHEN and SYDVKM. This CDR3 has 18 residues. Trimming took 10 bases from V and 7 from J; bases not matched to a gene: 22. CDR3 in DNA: TGTGCCACGCAATCCTGGACAGGGGCCTTATCGGAAGGTGAAAAACTGTTTTTT. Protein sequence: CATQSWTGALSEGEKLFF.

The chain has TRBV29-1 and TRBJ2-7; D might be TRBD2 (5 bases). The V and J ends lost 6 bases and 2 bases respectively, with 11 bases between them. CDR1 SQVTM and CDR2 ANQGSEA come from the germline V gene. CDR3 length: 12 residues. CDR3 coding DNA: TGCAGCGTCCAACCGGAGGCCTACGAGCAGTACTTC. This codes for CSVQPEAYEQYF.

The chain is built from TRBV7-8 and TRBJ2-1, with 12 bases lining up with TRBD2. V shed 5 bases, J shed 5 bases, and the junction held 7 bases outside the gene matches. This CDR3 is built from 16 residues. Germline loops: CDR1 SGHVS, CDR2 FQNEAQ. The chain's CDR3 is CASSRRLAGVNNEQFF. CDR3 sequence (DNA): TGTGCCAGCAGCAGACGACTAGCGGGGGTTAACAATGAGCAGTTCTTC.

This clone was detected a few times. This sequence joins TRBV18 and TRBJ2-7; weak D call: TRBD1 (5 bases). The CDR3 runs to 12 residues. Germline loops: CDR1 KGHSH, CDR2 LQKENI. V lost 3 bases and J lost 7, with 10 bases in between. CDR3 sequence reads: CASSPKGWEQYF. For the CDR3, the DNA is TGTGCCAGCTCACCGAAGGGGTGGGAGCAGTACTTC.

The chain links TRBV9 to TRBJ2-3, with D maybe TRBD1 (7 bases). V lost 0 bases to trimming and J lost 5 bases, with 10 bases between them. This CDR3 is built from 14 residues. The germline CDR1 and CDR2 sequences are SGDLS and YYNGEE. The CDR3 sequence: CASSVGQGGDTQYF. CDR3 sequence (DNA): TGTGCCAGCAGCGTAGGGCAGGGGGGAGATACGCAGTATTTT.

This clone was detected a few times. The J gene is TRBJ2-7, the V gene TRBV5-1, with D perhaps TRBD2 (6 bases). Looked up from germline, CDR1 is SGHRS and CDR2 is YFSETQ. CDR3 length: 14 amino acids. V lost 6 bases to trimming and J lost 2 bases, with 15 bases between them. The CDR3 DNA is TGCGCCAGCAAACAAACAGGAGGGACCTACGAGCAGTACTTC. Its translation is CASKQTGGTYEQYF.